The 15 T cell receptor beta chains given below trace back to one sample, sequenced in a study of molecular identifiers for immune sequencing clone quantification. TCRdb processed the PCR reads anew with MiXCR; each CDR3 protein has one entry. Among around 470,000 distinct CDR3 sequences listed, about a fifth were seen once. Sequenced input: naive CD8+ T cells from blood, with Jurkat cell RNA spiked in. Subset denoted: FACS-sorted CD8+CD4-CCR7+CD45RA+ naive T cells. Receptor source: a human donor in good health. Some libraries in this study had Jurkat cell RNA spiked in.

V gene TRBV3-1 combines with J gene TRBJ1-1; TRBD1 might be the D (5 bases). Per germline, CDR1 LGHDT and CDR2 YNNKEL (reference sequence). V was shortened by 8 bases and J by 3 bases, with 19 bases between the two germline ends. The CDR3 has 15 amino acids. The CDR3 reads CASGPDVGPYTEAFF. The CDR3 nucleotides are TGTGCCAGCGGCCCAGACGTGGGGCCGTACACTGAAGCTTTCTTT.

This clonotype has just one count. At one end, the junction sequence differs from germline, possibly due to a read error. The genes are TRBV4-3 and TRBJ2-7; maybe TRBD2 (6 bases). The CDR3 consists of 14 residues. Germline V lookup: CDR1 LGHNA, CDR2 YSLEER. Written as DNA, the CDR3 is TGCGCCAGCAGCCAAGAAGACCGGGGGTACGAGCGGTACTTC. It is translated as CASSQEDRGYERYF.

This clonotype was seen only a few times. The rearrangement joins TRBV24-1 to TRBJ1-1; no clear D. The CDR3 runs to 15 residues. Germline CDR1 reads KGHDR; CDR2 reads SFDVKD. V was trimmed by 6 bases and J by 3 bases, leaving 16 bases between them. DNA for the CDR3: TGTGCCACCAGTAGCAGTGGGTTTGGGGACACTGAAGCTTTCTTT. Residues: CATSSSGFGDTEAFF.

In this sample, this clonotype turned up a few times. V and J are TRBV7-9 and TRBJ2-7; tentatively, D is TRBD2 (5 bases). Germline V gene sequence: CDR1 SEHNR, CDR2 FQNEAQ (reference sequence). With 4 bases removed from V and 7 bases from J, the gap between germline ends came to 11 bases. The CDR3 runs to 12 residues. The CDR3 reads CASSSREPEQYF. The DNA of the CDR3 is TGTGCCAGCAGCTCAAGGGAGCCTGAGCAGTACTTC.

A word on this clonotype: The junction departs from germline at one end; a sequencing error may be responsible. The chain joins TRBV29-1 to TRBJ2-7, with TRBD2 matching over 8 bases. There are 15 residues in the CDR3. From germline, CDR1 is SQVTM and CDR2 ANQGSEA. CDR3 loop: CSVVGAGGSTYGQYF. The CDR3 DNA follows: TGCAGCGTAGTAGGGGCGGGAGGTTCGACCTACGGGCAGTACTTC.

This clonotype was counted a single time. A much larger clone lies a single base off, so this may be a read error. V and J are TRBV27 and TRBJ2-2; TRBD1 matches 7 bases. CDR1 and CDR2 (germline): MNHEY, SMNVEV (reference sequence). The CDR3 extends over 17 amino acids. Trimming cost V 0 bases and J 0 bases; bases outside gene matches: 4. The CDR3 DNA is TGTGCCAGCAGTTTATCTGGACAGGACGCGAACACCGGGGAGCTGTTTTTT. Translation: CASSLSGQDANTGELFF.

This clonotype was counted only a few times. V usage is TRBV9 and J usage is TRBJ2-2; weak D call: TRBD1 (6 bases). With 3 bases removed from V and 3 bases from J, the gap between germline ends came to 9 bases. This CDR3 has 14 amino acids. Germline V CDR1 and CDR2: SGDLS, YYNGEE. In DNA, the CDR3 is TGTGCCAGCAGCGATTGGACAGACACCGGGGAGCTGTTTTTT. It specifies CASSDWTDTGELFF.

At least ten counts were recorded for this clonotype. The chain joins TRBV5-4 to TRBJ2-7, with TRBD2 matching 14 bases. This CDR3 has 16 residues. CDR1 is SGHNT and CDR2 is YYREEE in the germline V gene (reference sequence). V gave up 3 bases and J gave up 3 bases; unmatched junction bases: 5. The CDR3 protein is CASSSGTSGSRYEQYF. The CDR3 nucleotides are TGTGCCAGCAGCTCCGGGACTAGCGGGAGTCGCTACGAGCAGTACTTC.

This clonotype was seen a few times. The J gene is TRBJ2-5, the V gene TRBV28; TRBD1 aligns across 7 bases. This CDR3 spans 16 amino acids. The trim removed 8 bases at V and 4 bases at J, leaving 16 bases unmatched. Germline V gives CDR1 MDHEN, CDR2 SYDVKM. CDR3 in DNA: TGTGCCAGCGCAGGCCAGGTACAGGGGCGAGGAGAGACCCAGTACTTC. It yields the protein CASAGQVQGRGETQYF.

This clonotype was seen repeatedly, ten times or more. J is TRBJ1-6 and V is TRBV4-3; no firm D call. The CDR3 totals 18 residues. CDR1 LGHNA and CDR2 YSLEER come from the germline V gene. V was shortened by 1 base and J by 6 bases, with 19 bases between the two germline ends. The CDR3 sequence: CASSQGFGGSLLNSPLHF. The DNA for the CDR3 is TGCGCCAGCAGCCAAGGTTTTGGTGGAAGCCTACTTAATTCACCCCTCCACTTT.

The chain joins TRBV2 to TRBJ2-7; 8 bases agree with TRBD1. Germline V CDR1 and CDR2: SNHLY, FYNNEI. The CDR3 totals 14 residues. V trimming: 4 bases; J trimming: 8 bases; junction bases outside the gene matches: 10. The CDR3 loop reads CASSVSGGPYQQYF. CDR3 bases: TGTGCCAGCAGTGTGTCAGGGGGCCCTTACCAGCAGTACTTC.

The V and J genes are TRBV30 and TRBJ1-5; D is possibly TRBD1 (6 bases). Germline assignment: CDR1 GTSNPN and CDR2 SVGIG (reference sequence). Trimming removed 5 bases from V and 4 bases from J, with 12 bases in between. The CDR3 is 13 amino acids. The CDR3, as DNA: TGTGCCTGGGCTGGACAGACGAATCAGCCCCAGCATTTT. As protein: CAWAGQTNQPQHF.

V and J are TRBV7-9 and TRBJ1-1; 8 bases line up with TRBD1. Trimming at V came to 5 bases and at J to 0 bases, leaving 8 bases not matched to a gene. Germline CDR1 reads SEHNR; CDR2 reads FQNEAQ (reference sequence). The CDR3 is made up of 16 amino acids. CDR3 residues: CASSDDRGLMNTEAFF. As DNA, the CDR3 is TGTGCCAGCAGCGACGACAGGGGACTGATGAACACTGAAGCTTTCTTT. The full variable domain, in which reference TRBV7-9 and TRBJ1-1 provide the parts outside the CDR3, is DTGVSQNPRHKITKRGQNVTFRCDPISEHNRLYWYRQTLGQGPEFLTYFQNEAQLEKSRLLSDRFSAERPKGSFSTLEIQRTEQGDSAMYLCASSDDRGLMNTEAFFGQGTRLTVV.

Notes on this clonotype: This may stem from a read error, because a much larger clone lies one nucleotide away. The chain employs TRBV30 and TRBJ2-3; 7 positions match TRBD2. The CDR3 extends over 15 amino acids. CDR1 is GTSNPN and CDR2 is SVGIG in the germline V gene (reference sequence). V lost 2 bases, J lost 4 bases, and 9 bases stayed unmatched. DNA for the CDR3: TGTGCCTGGAGTCCCGGCGGGAGTAGTTCAGATACGCAGTATTTT. This gives the protein CAWSPGGSSSDTQYF.

As for this clonotype: A much larger clone sits a single nucleotide away, making a read error possible. This chain joins TRBV6-1 and TRBJ1-1; D unclear. In germline, CDR1 is MNHNS, CDR2 SASEGT. Trimming left V 8 bases short and J 1 base short, with 14 bases between. This CDR3 is 14 amino acids long. In nucleotides, the CDR3 is TGTGCCAGCCCTAATCAAGAGACGAACACTGAAGCTTTCTTT. Residues: CASPNQETNTEAFF.